Listed below are T cell receptor beta chains from one sample, sequenced in a study of blood T cell repertoires in COVID-19. The data were produced by immunoSEQ multiplex PCR, yet TCRdb's version contains in-frame clones alone and is incomplete. This repertoire shows about 150,000 clones, around 83% found once; its top ten account for less than 3.5%. The sequencing sample was made of peripheral blood. The receptors come from a human donor with acute or convalescent COVID-19. The donor label of this sample is uncertain. CDR3s include the opening cysteine and the closing phenylalanine or tryptophan. A D gene is named only where the DNA matches it firmly. Only part of the rows carry a size: once, few, many, or a class if the clone is expanded.

size	V	D	J	CDR3	DNA
.	TRBV5-6	TRBD1	TRBJ2-3	CASSLTGTVDTQYF	TGTGCCAGCAGCCTTACCGGGACAGTAGATACGCAGTATTTT
.	TRBV5-4	TRBD2	TRBJ2-3	CASSPWTSGDTQYF	TGTGCCAGCAGCCCCTGGACTAGCGGAGATACGCAGTATTTT
.	TRBV19	.	TRBJ1-5	CASSIGGGYSNQPQHF	TGTGCCAGTAGTATAGGAGGAGGGTATAGCAATCAGCCCCAGCATTTT
.	TRBV21-1	.	TRBJ2-1	CASSKALGLSGRDEQFF	TGTGCCAGCAGCAAAGCGCTGGGGTTGAGCGGGAGGGATGAGCAGTTCTTC
.	TRBV28	TRBD2	TRBJ2-7	CASSLRRGAYEQYF	TGTGCCAGCAGTTTACGGCGGGGGGCCTACGAGCAGTACTTC
.	TRBV28	TRBD1	TRBJ2-2	CASSLPGTATGELFF	TGTGCCAGCAGTTTACCCGGGACAGCCACCGGGGAGCTGTTTTTT
once	TRBV29-1	.	TRBJ2-3	CSGGLTDTQYF	TGCAGCGGTGGCCTGACAGATACGCAGTATTTT
once	TRBV30	.	TRBJ2-3	CAWGTSTDTQYF	TGTGCCTGGGGGACATCCACAGATACGCAGTATTTT
.	TRBV5-1	.	TRBJ1-5	CASSLGADQPQHF	TGCGCCAGCAGCCTAGGGGCAGATCAGCCCCAGCATTTT
.	TRBV2	TRBD1	TRBJ1-6	CASSDGDRVYNSPLHF	TGTGCCAGCAGTGACGGAGACAGGGTCTATAATTCACCCCTCCACTTT
.	TRBV7-2	.	TRBJ2-3	CASSSRYAQITDTQYF	TGTGCCAGCAGCTCCCGGTACGCACAGATCACAGATACGCAGTATTTT